Listed below are T cell receptor beta chains from one sample, sequenced in a study of CD8 T cells in Susac syndrome. TCRdb analysed the immunoSEQ multiplex PCR reads with MiXCR anew, one entry per CDR3 protein. The sample has approximately 300,000 distinct CDR3 sequences, approximately 90% seen once; the top ten hold 0.18%. Sequenced: CD8+ T cells from PBMCs. The source of these receptors is a human donor with multiple sclerosis. The CDR3 runs from the conserved cysteine through the conserved F or W. Each record gives: D gene, clone size, V gene, J gene, CDR3 DNA, CDR3 protein. The D gene is left open where the match is weak. Only part of the rows carry a size: once, few, many, or a class if the clone is expanded.

-,-,TRBV4-3,TRBJ2-7,TGCGCCAGCAGCCCGCACGAGGGCGAGGGCTACGAGCAGTACTTC,CASSPHEGEGYEQYF
-,-,TRBV12-3/TRBV12-4,TRBJ1-5,TGTGCCAGCAGTTTAATCCCAGGGGTAAGCAATCAGCCCCAGCATTTT,CASSLIPGVSNQPQHF
-,-,TRBV15,TRBJ2-3,TGTGCCACCAGAGGTCTAGCGTACACAGATACGCAGTATTTT,CATRGLAYTDTQYF
-,-,TRBV5-1,TRBJ2-3,TGCGCCAGCAGCCCCCGTTCGGTTATGGATACGCAGTATTTT,CASSPRSVMDTQYF
TRBD2,-,TRBV2,TRBJ2-7,TGTGCCATCGGGACTAGCGGATACGAGCAGTACTTC,CAIGTSGYEQYF
TRBD1,-,TRBV28,TRBJ2-2,TGTGCCAGCAGTTTAGGACAGGGAAGATTCACCGGGGAGCTGTTTTTT,CASSLGQGRFTGELFF
-,-,TRBV27,TRBJ2-2,TGTGCCAGCAAGGGGGGCACCGGGGAGCTGTTTTTT,CASKGGTGELFF
TRBD1,-,TRBV20-1,TRBJ2-2,TGCAGTGCCAGAAGTAGGGACAGGGTAAACACCGGGGAGCTGTTTTTT,CSARSRDRVNTGELFF
-,few,TRBV29-1,TRBJ2-2,TGCAGCGTTGAAGGCACCGGGGAGCTGTTTTTT,CSVEGTGELFF
TRBD1,-,TRBV4-3,TRBJ1-2,TGCGCCAGCAGCCAAGTGTTTTTGGTGGACAGGGGGCACTATGGCTACACCTTC,CASSQVFLVDRGHYGYTF
-,-,TRBV7-9,TRBJ1-1,TGTGCCAGCAGCTTCGGGTTCGATGAAGCTTTCTTT,CASSFGFDEAFF
-,-,TRBV5-1,TRBJ2-3,TGCGCCAGCAGTCTCGGGGAGTGGCGCACAGATACGCAGTATTTT,CASSLGEWRTDTQYF
TRBD2,-,TRBV6-2/TRBV6-3,TRBJ2-7,TGTGCCAGCAGTTCCACAACTAGCGGGGACGTCCACGAGCAGTACTTC,CASSSTTSGDVHEQYF
-,-,TRBV30,TRBJ2-7,TGTGCCTGGAATGATCTAGGGGACTCCTACGAGCAGTACTTC,CAWNDLGDSYEQYF
-,-,TRBV7-8,TRBJ1-5,TGTGCCTCCCAAGTGGTAGGGGGCAATCAGCCCCAGCATTTT,CASQVVGGNQPQHF
-,-,TRBV30,TRBJ2-3,TGTGCTTTGAGATGGGGTCCGGATACGCAGTATTTT,CALRWGPDTQYF
TRBD1,-,TRBV5-4,TRBJ2-5,TGTGCCAGCGGGACAGGGGAGTGGGAGACCCAGTACTTC,CASGTGEWETQYF
-,-,TRBV7-9,TRBJ2-7,TGTGCCAGCAGCGTAGGGGGCGGACTAGCCGTGAACTCCTACGAGCAGTACTTC,CASSVGGGLAVNSYEQYF
-,-,TRBV5-1,TRBJ1-2,TGCGCCAGCAGCTTGGCGCCAGGGGAAGGCTACACCTTC,CASSLAPGEGYTF
TRBD1,-,TRBV9,TRBJ2-7,TGTGCCAGCAGCGTAGGACAGGGTTTGGTAAACGAGCAGTACTTC,CASSVGQGLVNEQYF
TRBD1,-,TRBV19,TRBJ1-1,TGTGCCAGTAAGGGGACAGGGAGGAACACTGAAGCTTTCTTT,CASKGTGRNTEAFF
-,-,TRBV4-3,TRBJ2-5,TGCGCCAGCAGCCAGACTTCGCAGCTTCAAGAGACCCAGTACTTC,CASSQTSQLQETQYF